The rows below give T cell receptor beta chains drawn from one sample of a study of identical twins' blood T cells. TCRdb reprocessed the 5' RACE reads with MiXCR, giving one entry per CDR3 protein. The repertoire holds a few hundred thousand distinct CDR3 sequences, with around 30% as singletons. Sequenced: PBMCs. Receptors originate from a woman aged 18-49 years in good health. CDR3s include the opening cysteine and the closing phenylalanine or tryptophan. The D gene is left open where the match is weak. Where a row states a size, it is once, few, many or the class of an expanded clone; other rows omit it.

V gene: TRBV20-1; clone size: many; D gene: -; J gene: TRBJ1-5; CDR3 DNA: TGCAGTGCTTCGGGGGCGAACAATCAGCCCCAGCATTTT; CDR3 protein: CSASGANNQPQHF
V gene: TRBV2; clone size: many; D gene: TRBD2; J gene: TRBJ2-5; CDR3 DNA: TGTGCCAGCACCCGAGAAGGGACTAGCGCCCAGTACTTC; CDR3 protein: CASTREGTSAQYF
V gene: TRBV2; clone size: -; D gene: -; J gene: TRBJ1-2; CDR3 DNA: TGTGCCAGCAGTGACCCGACAGTTTTCTATGGCTACACCTTC; CDR3 protein: CASSDPTVFYGYTF
V gene: TRBV29-1; clone size: many; D gene: -; J gene: TRBJ1-4; CDR3 DNA: TGCAGCGTTGGTCGGTCTAATGAAAAACTGTTTTTT; CDR3 protein: CSVGRSNEKLFF
V gene: TRBV19; clone size: few; D gene: -; J gene: TRBJ1-2; CDR3 DNA: TGTGCCAGTAGTCCGTCCTGGCAAAACTATGGCTACACCTTC; CDR3 protein: CASSPSWQNYGYTF
V gene: TRBV5-1; clone size: few; D gene: TRBD1; J gene: TRBJ1-1; CDR3 DNA: TGCGCCAGCAGCTTGATTGGACAGGGAAGGGCTGAAGCTTTCTTT; CDR3 protein: CASSLIGQGRAEAFF
V gene: TRBV29-1; clone size: -; D gene: -; J gene: TRBJ1-2; CDR3 DNA: TGCAGCGCTGTCGGCAGGGACTATGGCTACACCTTC; CDR3 protein: CSAVGRDYGYTF
V gene: TRBV29-1; clone size: few; D gene: -; J gene: TRBJ1-1; CDR3 DNA: TGCAGCACCTCCGCCGGGAACACTGAAGCTTTCTTT; CDR3 protein: CSTSAGNTEAFF
V gene: TRBV6-5; clone size: -; D gene: -; J gene: TRBJ2-2; CDR3 DNA: TGTGCCAGCAGAAATTACGCCGTAGCCGGGGAGCTGTTTTTT; CDR3 protein: CASRNYAVAGELFF
V gene: TRBV29-1; clone size: few; D gene: -; J gene: TRBJ2-2; CDR3 DNA: TGCAGCGTTGAGTTATTCAACAGGGCGAACACCGGGGAGCTGTTTTTT; CDR3 protein: CSVELFNRANTGELFF